The sequence of this T cell receptor beta chain was determined in a study of T cell responses to AZD1222 COVID-19 vaccine. As regards this clone: Antigen specificity is unknown.

Overall study results and limits: Distributed over spike, vaccine-associated CD4 TCRs predominated at 160-218 and 743-854.

The repertoire was sequenced with immunoSEQ multiplex PCR; TCRdb's copy has only in-frame clones and lacks some. The table records about 150,000 clones, over 90% of them present only once. V was pared by 7 bases and J by 8 bases, with 10 bases of the junction left unmatched. This CDR3 has 14 residues. Germline CDR1 is MNHEY and CDR2 is SMNVEV (reference sequence). Source: peripheral blood, taken 28 days after the second AZD1222 dose. The chain links TRBV27 to TRBJ2-1, with 8 bases aligning to TRBD2. The sequence derives from an adult who received the AZD1222 COVID-19 vaccine. CDR3 DNA: TGTGCCAGCAAAGGGACTAGAGCCACCCATGAGCAGTTCTTC. Its protein is CASKGTRATHEQFF.